The 25 T cell receptor beta chains reported below all come from one sample, sequenced in a study of T cells after yellow fever vaccination. TCRdb reanalysed the 5' RACE reads using MiXCR and keeps one entry per CDR3 protein. The data contain over 65,000 distinct CDR3 sequences, about 14% of them seen just once; the ten biggest clones take up about 22%. The starting material was CD8+ T cells not binding an NS4B(214-222) dextramer, sorted from PBMCs, obtained roughly 20 days after the first yellow fever vaccination. The receptors originated from a man younger than 35 who received the YFV17D yellow fever vaccine.

The rearrangement links TRBV12-3 or TRBV12-4 to TRBJ1-2, with no clear D. The V end lost 2 bases, the J end lost 2 bases, and 6 bases lay between the germline ends. The CDR3 is 13 residues long. The CDR3 nucleotides read TGTGCCAGCAGTTTACTCCTAAACTATGGCTACACCTTC. Its translation is CASSLLLNYGYTF.

J is TRBJ2-1 and V is TRBV11-2, with D hard to call. V was pared by 2 bases and J by 12 bases, with 8 bases between. This CDR3 is built from 11 residues. Germline CDR1 SGHAT, CDR2 FQNNGV. The CDR3, as DNA: TGTGCCAGCAGCTTAATCTCGGTGCAGTTCTTC. It translates to CASSLISVQFF.

This clonotype was observed many times. V and J are TRBV29-1 and TRBJ2-1; D possibly corresponds to TRBD1 (5 bases). V was trimmed by 0 bases and J by 5 bases, leaving 11 bases between them. Looked up from germline, CDR1 is SQVTM and CDR2 is ANQGSEA. There are 14 residues in the CDR3. CDR3 DNA: TGCAGCGTTGAAGATTCAGGGCTCAACAATGAGCAGTTCTTC. Translating it yields CSVEDSGLNNEQFF.

There are a few counts of this clonotype. CDR3 region: CASSYELGPGDTQYF. The CDR3 bases are TGTGCCAGCAGTTACGAGTTAGGCCCGGGAGATACGCAGTATTTT. V gene TRBV6-5 combines with J gene TRBJ2-3; D unresolved. Germline values: CDR1 MNHEY, CDR2 SVGAGI. This CDR3 is 15 amino acids long. The ends were cut back, 2 bases at V and 5 bases at J, with 14 bases in the middle.

This clonotype came up a few times. J is TRBJ2-2 and V is TRBV24-1; D is undetermined. This CDR3 comprises 15 residues. Germline values: CDR1 KGHDR, CDR2 SFDVKD. Trimming cost V 0 bases and J 2 bases, with 6 bases left between them. The CDR3 sequence: CATSDLDENTGELFF. The CDR3 DNA is TGTGCCACCAGTGATTTGGATGAAAACACCGGGGAGCTGTTTTTT.

This clonotype was picked up many times. The chain combines TRBV12-3 or TRBV12-4 with TRBJ2-7, with D perhaps TRBD1 or TRBD2 (5 bases each). The CDR3 length is 14 residues. Trimming stripped 6 bases from V and 2 bases from J, with 14 bases between. The CDR3 loop reads CASSPGLGAYEQYF. Written as DNA, the CDR3 is TGTGCCAGCAGCCCCGGGTTGGGGGCCTACGAGCAGTACTTC.

This clonotype was observed a few times. The chain joins TRBV12-3 or TRBV12-4 to TRBJ2-2; 11 nucleotides align to TRBD1. The CDR3 extends over 17 amino acids. V was pared by 6 bases and J by 4 bases, with 10 bases of the junction left unmatched. CDR3 sequence reads: CASSHGQGALGTGELFF. The CDR3, as DNA: TGTGCCAGCAGCCACGGACAGGGGGCTTTGGGCACCGGGGAGCTGTTTTTT.

This clonotype has just a few counts. V gene TRBV27 combines with J gene TRBJ1-5; possible D gene TRBD1, 6 bases. Germline assignment: CDR1 MNHEY and CDR2 SMNVEV (reference sequence). V dropped 8 bases and J dropped 3 bases, with 17 bases sitting between them. The CDR3 totals 15 residues. CDR3 amino acids: CASRRTGATNQPQHF. CDR3 nucleotides: TGTGCCAGCCGACGAACGGGGGCTACCAATCAGCCCCAGCATTTT.

The chain joins TRBV19 to TRBJ2-2; D may be TRBD1 (5 bases). Germline CDR1 reads LNHDA; CDR2 reads SQIVND (reference sequence). Trimming stripped 10 bases from V and 1 base from J, with 10 bases between. The CDR3 has 13 amino acids. In DNA form, the CDR3 reads TGTGCCACCACAGGACAGAACACCGGGGAGCTGTTTTTT. Its translation: CATTGQNTGELFF.

A few counts support this clonotype. The V and J genes are TRBV6-6 and TRBJ1-4; the D gene is possibly TRBD1 (5 bases). The CDR3 has 13 amino acids. V was shortened by 7 bases and J by 8 bases, with 14 bases between the two germline ends. CDR1 is MNHNY and CDR2 is SVGAGI in the germline V gene (reference sequence). The CDR3 sequence: CASTERGDEKLFF. CDR3 sequence (DNA): TGTGCCAGCACGGAAAGGGGAGACGAAAAACTGTTTTTT.

CDR3 in DNA: TGTGCCAGTAGCCCCCGGGCAGCGGAAACCTACGAGCAGTACTTC. Translation gives CASSPRAAETYEQYF. The chain employs TRBV19 and TRBJ2-7, with D possibly matching TRBD2 (5 bases). The CDR3 spans 15 residues. Germline V gene lookup returns CDR1 LNHDA and CDR2 SQIVND (reference sequence). Trimming stripped 6 bases from V and 2 bases from J, with 17 bases between.

This clonotype was detected a few times. The chain is built from TRBV5-1 and TRBJ2-1; 9 positions match TRBD1. CDR3 length: 18 residues. Unmatched junction bases numbered 9, after V lost 1 base and J lost 1 base. In germline, CDR1 is SGHRS, CDR2 YFSETQ. The CDR3 here is CASSLFPIGQGSYNEQFF. The CDR3, as DNA: TGCGCCAGCAGCTTGTTTCCCATCGGACAGGGGTCCTACAATGAGCAGTTCTTC.

The chain links TRBV6-1 to TRBJ1-6; D is undetermined. Germline V gene data show CDR1 as MNHNS and CDR2 as SASEGT. With 5 bases removed from V and 7 bases from J, the gap between germline ends came to 18 bases. CDR3 length equals 16 residues. The CDR3 region has the DNA TGTGCCAGCAGTCCGCAGCGACGGGGTTACAATTCACCCCTCCACTTT. It encodes CASSPQRRGYNSPLHF.

This clonotype was observed a few times. The chain uses TRBV5-5 and TRBJ2-7; the match to TRBD2 covers 8 bases. Germline loops: CDR1 SGHKS, CDR2 YYEKEE (reference sequence). J gave up 6 bases and V 4 bases, and 6 bases lay outside the gene matches. CDR3 length: 13 residues. CDR3 DNA: TGTGCCAGCAGCCCCGGGGGGGGGCGCGAGCAGTACTTC. Translation gives CASSPGGGREQYF.

This clonotype was picked up a small number of times. This chain uses TRBV12-3 or TRBV12-4 with TRBJ2-3; the D gene is possibly TRBD2 (5 bases). The CDR3 is made up of 12 amino acids. V lost 8 bases to trimming and J lost 4 bases, with 10 bases between them. The CDR3 spells CASYGGPDTQYF. The CDR3 nucleotides are TGTGCCAGCTACGGAGGTCCAGATACGCAGTATTTT.

The CDR3 loop is CASSGTSGGIGEQFF. The CDR3 DNA reads TGTGCCAGCAGTGGGACTAGCGGGGGGATTGGTGAGCAGTTCTTC. This rearrangement joins TRBV6-1 to TRBJ2-1; 14 bases match TRBD2. The germline V gene encodes CDR1 MNHNS and CDR2 SASEGT. This CDR3 spans 15 amino acids. J gave up 9 bases and V 4 bases, and 5 bases lay outside the gene matches.

This clonotype appeared a few times. The chain recombines TRBV10-3 with TRBJ2-2; D perhaps matches TRBD1 (6 bases). Germline loops: CDR1 ENHRY, CDR2 SYGVKD. V was pared by 10 bases and J by 4 bases, with 25 bases between. The CDR3 spans 17 residues. This CDR3 is CATRSTGSVRGTGELFF. The CDR3, as DNA: TGTGCCACCAGATCCACAGGGTCCGTGCGCGGCACCGGGGAGCTGTTTTTT.

This clonotype was seen ten or more times. The gene calls are TRBV6-2 or TRBV6-3 and TRBJ2-1; 10 nucleotides align to TRBD2. CDR3 length: 12 amino acids. Germline V lookup: CDR1 MNHEY, CDR2 SVGEGT. The trim removed 6 bases at V and 14 bases at J, leaving 7 bases unmatched. The CDR3 reads CASSSSGGVEFF. CDR3 coding DNA: TGTGCCAGCAGCTCCAGCGGGGGGGTTGAGTTCTTC.

This clonotype has only a few counts. The chain couples TRBV28 to TRBJ2-3, with 7 bases fitting TRBD1. J gave up 0 bases and V 6 bases, and 6 bases lay outside the gene matches. Looked up from germline, CDR1 is MDHEN and CDR2 is SYDVKM. The CDR3 totals 15 residues. CDR3 nucleotide sequence: TGTGCCAGCAGGGGTCAGGGGGTGAGCACAGATACGCAGTATTTT. Translation: CASRGQGVSTDTQYF.

The V call is TRBV29-1, the J call TRBJ2-2; D unclear. From germline, CDR1 is SQVTM and CDR2 ANQGSEA. The CDR3 runs to 12 residues. V was shortened by 4 bases and J by 1 base, with 4 bases between the two germline ends. The CDR3 spells CSVVRNTGELFF. DNA of the CDR3: TGCAGCGTTGTCAGGAACACCGGGGAGCTGTTTTTT.

This clonotype occurred a few times. The V and J genes are TRBV7-9 and TRBJ1-6; D remains ambiguous. Trimming stripped 0 bases from V and 7 bases from J, with 4 bases between. This CDR3 region has 13 residues. Germline-derived CDR1 and CDR2 are SEHNR and FQNEAQ (reference sequence). CDR3 in amino acids: CASSLAGNSPLHF. In DNA form, the CDR3 reads TGTGCCAGCAGCTTAGCCGGAAATTCACCCCTCCACTTT.

The V and J genes are TRBV12-3 or TRBV12-4 and TRBJ1-3; no clear D. Trimming removed 7 bases at V and 0 bases at J, with 10 bases between. The length of the CDR3 is 14 residues. The CDR3 DNA reads as TGTGCCAGCACTGAGGTCAGCTCTGGAAACACCATATATTTT. Translation gives CASTEVSSGNTIYF.

This clonotype was detected a few times. The V call is TRBV24-1, the J call TRBJ2-2, with D uncertain. Looked up from germline, CDR1 is KGHDR and CDR2 is SFDVKD. The CDR3 totals 12 residues. V lost 4 bases and J 5 bases, leaving 4 bases between the germline ends. CDR3 nucleotides: TGTGCCACCAGTGAAGAGACCGGGGAGCTGTTTTTT. This translates into CATSEETGELFF.

V is TRBV28 and J is TRBJ2-1; D possibly corresponds to TRBD2 (5 bases). Germline-derived CDR1 and CDR2 are MDHEN and SYDVKM. Between the trimmed V and J ends, which lost 9 bases and 4 bases, there was a span of 19 bases. CDR3 length equals 15 residues. The chain's CDR3 is CASASLSAGYNEQFF. CDR3 coding DNA: TGTGCCAGTGCCTCCCTTAGCGCCGGTTACAATGAGCAGTTCTTC.

This clonotype was detected a few times. The J gene is TRBJ1-4, the V gene TRBV11-2; perhaps TRBD1 as D (5 bases). Germline CDR1 SGHAT, CDR2 FQNNGV. With 5 bases removed from V and 11 bases from J, the gap between germline ends came to 21 bases. This CDR3 spans 15 amino acids. Here the CDR3 DNA reads TGTGCCAGCAGCCCATCACCAGGGTATTCGTTGAAACTGTTTTTT. This codes for CASSPSPGYSLKLFF.